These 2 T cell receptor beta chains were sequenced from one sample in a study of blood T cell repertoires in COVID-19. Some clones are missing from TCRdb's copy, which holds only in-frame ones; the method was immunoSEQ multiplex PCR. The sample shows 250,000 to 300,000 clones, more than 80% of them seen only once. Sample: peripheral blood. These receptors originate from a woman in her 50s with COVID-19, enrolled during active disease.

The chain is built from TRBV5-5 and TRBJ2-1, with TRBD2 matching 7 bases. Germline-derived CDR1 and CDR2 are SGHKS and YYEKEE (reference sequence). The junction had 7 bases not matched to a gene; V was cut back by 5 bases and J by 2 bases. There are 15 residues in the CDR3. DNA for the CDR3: TGTGCCAGCAGTCCGGGAGCGGGAACCTACAATGAGCAGTTCTTC. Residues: CASSPGAGTYNEQFF. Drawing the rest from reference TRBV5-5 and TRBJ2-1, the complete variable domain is DAGVTQSPTHLIKTRGQQVTLRCSPISGHKSVSWYQQVLGQGPQFIFQYYEKEERGRGNFPDRFSARQFPNYSSELNVNALLLGDSALYLCASSPGAGTYNEQFFGPGTRLTVL.

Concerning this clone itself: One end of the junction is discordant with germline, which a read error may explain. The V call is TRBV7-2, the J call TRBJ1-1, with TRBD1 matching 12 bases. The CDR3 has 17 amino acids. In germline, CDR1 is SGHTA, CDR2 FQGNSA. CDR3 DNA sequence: TGTGTCAGCAGCCACGGGACAGGGGGCTCTCCCACCACTGAAGCTTTCTTT. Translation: CVSSHGTGGSPTTEAFF.